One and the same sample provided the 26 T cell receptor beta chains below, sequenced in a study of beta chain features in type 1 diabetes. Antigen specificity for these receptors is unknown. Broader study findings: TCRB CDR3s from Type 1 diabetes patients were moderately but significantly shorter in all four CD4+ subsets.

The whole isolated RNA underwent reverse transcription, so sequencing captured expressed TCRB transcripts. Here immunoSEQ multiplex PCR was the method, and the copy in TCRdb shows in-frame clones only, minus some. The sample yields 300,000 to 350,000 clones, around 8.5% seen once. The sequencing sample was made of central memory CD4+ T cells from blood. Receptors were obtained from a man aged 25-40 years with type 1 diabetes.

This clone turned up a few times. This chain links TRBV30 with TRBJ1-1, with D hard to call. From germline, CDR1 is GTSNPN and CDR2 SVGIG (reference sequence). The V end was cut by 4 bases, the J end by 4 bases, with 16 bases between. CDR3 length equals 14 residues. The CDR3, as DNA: TGTGCCTGGATTTCAACCGTGCTAGGCACTGAAGCTTTCTTT. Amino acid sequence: CAWISTVLGTEAFF.

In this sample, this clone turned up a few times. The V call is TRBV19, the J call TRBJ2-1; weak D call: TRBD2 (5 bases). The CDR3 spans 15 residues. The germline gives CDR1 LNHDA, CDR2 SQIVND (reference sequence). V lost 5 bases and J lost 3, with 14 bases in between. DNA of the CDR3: TGTGCCAGTAGTGCGGAACTCCGGGACTACAATGAGCAGTTCTTC. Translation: CASSAELRDYNEQFF.

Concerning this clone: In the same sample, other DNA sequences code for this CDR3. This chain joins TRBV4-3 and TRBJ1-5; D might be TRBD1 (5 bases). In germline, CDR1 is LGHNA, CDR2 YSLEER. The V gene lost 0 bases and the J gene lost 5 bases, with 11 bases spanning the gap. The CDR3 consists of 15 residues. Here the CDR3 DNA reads TGCGCCAGCAGCCAAGATCGAACAGGAGATCAGCCCCAGCATTTT. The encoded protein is CASSQDRTGDQPQHF.

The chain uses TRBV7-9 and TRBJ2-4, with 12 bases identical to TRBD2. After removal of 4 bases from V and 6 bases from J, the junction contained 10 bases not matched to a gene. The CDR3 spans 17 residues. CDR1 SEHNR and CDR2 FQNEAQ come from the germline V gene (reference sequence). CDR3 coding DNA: TGTGCCAGCAGCTCCTGGACTAGCGGGGTTATCGGAAACATTCAGTACTTC. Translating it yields CASSSWTSGVIGNIQYF.

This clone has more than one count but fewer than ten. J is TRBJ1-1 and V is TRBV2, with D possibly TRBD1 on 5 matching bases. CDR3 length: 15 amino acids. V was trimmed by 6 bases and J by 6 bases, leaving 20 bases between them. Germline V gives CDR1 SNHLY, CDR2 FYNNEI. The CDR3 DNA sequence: TGTGCCAGCAGAATGACAGACGGCCTTCTCGCTGAAGCTTTCTTT. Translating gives CASRMTDGLLAEAFF.

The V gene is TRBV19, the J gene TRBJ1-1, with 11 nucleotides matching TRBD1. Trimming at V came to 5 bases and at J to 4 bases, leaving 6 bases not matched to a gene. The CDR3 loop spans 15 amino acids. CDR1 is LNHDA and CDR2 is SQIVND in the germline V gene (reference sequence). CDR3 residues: CASSVKGQGGTEAFF. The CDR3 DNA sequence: TGTGCCAGTAGTGTAAAGGGACAGGGGGGCACTGAAGCTTTCTTT.

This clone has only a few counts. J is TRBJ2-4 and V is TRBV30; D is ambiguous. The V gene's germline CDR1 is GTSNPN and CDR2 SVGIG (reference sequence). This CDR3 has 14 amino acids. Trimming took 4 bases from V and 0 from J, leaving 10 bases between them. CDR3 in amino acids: CAWTPYLAKNIQYF. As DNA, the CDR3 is TGTGCCTGGACCCCCTATTTAGCCAAAAACATTCAGTACTTC.

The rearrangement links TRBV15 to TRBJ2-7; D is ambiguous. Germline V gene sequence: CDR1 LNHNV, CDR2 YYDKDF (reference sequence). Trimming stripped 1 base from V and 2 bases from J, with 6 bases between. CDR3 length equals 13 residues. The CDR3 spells CATSRVETYEQYF. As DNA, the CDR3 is TGTGCCACCAGCAGAGTGGAGACCTACGAGCAGTACTTC. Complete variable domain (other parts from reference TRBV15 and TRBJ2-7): DAMVIQNPRYQVTQFGKPVTLSCSQTLNHNVMYWYQQKSSQAPKLLFHYYDKDFNNEADTPDNFQSRRPNTSFCFLDIRSPGLGDTAMYLCATSRVETYEQYFGPGTRLTVT.

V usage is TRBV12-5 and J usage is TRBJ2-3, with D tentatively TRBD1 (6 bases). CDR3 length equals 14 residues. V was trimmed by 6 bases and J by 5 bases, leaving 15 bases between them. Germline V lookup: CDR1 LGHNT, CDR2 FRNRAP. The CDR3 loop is CASGKGQIEDTQYF. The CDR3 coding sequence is TGTGCTAGTGGGAAGGGACAAATCGAAGATACGCAGTATTTT.

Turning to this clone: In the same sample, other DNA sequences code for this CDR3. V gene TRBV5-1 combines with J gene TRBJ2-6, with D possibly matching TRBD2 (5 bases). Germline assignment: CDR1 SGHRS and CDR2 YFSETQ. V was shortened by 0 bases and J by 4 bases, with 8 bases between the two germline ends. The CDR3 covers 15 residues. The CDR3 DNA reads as TGCGCCAGCAGCTTGGCTGGGAGCGGGGCCAACGTCCTGACTTTC. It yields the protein CASSLAGSGANVLTF.

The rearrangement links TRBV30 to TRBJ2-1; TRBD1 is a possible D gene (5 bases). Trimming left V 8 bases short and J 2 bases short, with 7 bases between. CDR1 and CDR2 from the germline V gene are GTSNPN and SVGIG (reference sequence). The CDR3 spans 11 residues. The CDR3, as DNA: TGTGCCCTACAGGCCTACAATGAGCAGTTCTTC. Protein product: CALQAYNEQFF.

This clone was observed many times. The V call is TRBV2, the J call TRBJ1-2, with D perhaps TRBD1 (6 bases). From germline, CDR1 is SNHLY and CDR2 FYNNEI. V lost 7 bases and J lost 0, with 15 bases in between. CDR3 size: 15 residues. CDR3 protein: CASIIGQFANYGYTF. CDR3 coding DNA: TGTGCCAGCATAATCGGACAGTTTGCTAACTATGGCTACACCTTC.

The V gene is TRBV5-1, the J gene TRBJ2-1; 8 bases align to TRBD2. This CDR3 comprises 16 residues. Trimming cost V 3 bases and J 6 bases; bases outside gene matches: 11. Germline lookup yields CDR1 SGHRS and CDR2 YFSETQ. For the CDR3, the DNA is TGCGCCAGCAGCTCTTTGACTAGCGCCTTGGGCAATGAGCAGTTCTTC. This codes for CASSSLTSALGNEQFF.

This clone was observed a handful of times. The CDR3 nucleotides are TGTGCCAGCAGCGGAACGCAAGAGACCCAGTACTTC. Protein: CASSGTQETQYF. The V gene is TRBV6-6, the J gene TRBJ2-5, with D hard to call. Trimming shortened V by 6 bases and J by 2 bases, and 7 bases separated the two germline ends. The V gene's germline CDR1 is MNHNY and CDR2 SVGAGI (reference sequence). The CDR3 is made up of 12 amino acids.

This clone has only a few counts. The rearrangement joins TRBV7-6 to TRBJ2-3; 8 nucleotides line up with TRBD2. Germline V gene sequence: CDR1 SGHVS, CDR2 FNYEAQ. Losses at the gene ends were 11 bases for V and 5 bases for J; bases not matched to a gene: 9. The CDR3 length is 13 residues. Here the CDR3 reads CAVVLGGGDTQYF. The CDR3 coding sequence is TGTGCCGTGGTTCTCGGGGGGGGAGATACGCAGTATTTT.

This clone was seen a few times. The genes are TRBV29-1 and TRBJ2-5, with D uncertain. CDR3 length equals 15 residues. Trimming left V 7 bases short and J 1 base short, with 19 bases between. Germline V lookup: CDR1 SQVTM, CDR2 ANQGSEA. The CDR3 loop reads CSATGSPATQETQYF. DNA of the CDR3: TGCAGCGCCACCGGTTCCCCAGCCACCCAAGAGACCCAGTACTTC.

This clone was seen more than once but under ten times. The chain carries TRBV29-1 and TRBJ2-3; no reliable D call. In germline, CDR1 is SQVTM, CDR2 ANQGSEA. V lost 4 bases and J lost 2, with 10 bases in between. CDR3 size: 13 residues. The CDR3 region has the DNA TGCAGCGTTGTAAAGCCCGCCACAGATACGCAGTATTTT. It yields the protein CSVVKPATDTQYF.

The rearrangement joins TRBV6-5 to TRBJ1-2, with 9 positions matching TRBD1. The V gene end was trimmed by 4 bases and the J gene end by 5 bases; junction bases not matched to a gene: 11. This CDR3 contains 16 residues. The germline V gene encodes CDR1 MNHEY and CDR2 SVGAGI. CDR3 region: CASSFTDRGDLYGYTF. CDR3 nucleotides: TGTGCCAGCAGTTTCACCGACAGGGGGGACCTATATGGCTACACCTTC.

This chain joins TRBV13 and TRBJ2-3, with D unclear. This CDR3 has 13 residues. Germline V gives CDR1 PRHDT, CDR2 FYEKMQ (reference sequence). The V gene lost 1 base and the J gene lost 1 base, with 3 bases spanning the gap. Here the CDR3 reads CASSLVGTDTQYF. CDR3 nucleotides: TGTGCCAGCAGCTTAGTAGGCACAGATACGCAGTATTTT.

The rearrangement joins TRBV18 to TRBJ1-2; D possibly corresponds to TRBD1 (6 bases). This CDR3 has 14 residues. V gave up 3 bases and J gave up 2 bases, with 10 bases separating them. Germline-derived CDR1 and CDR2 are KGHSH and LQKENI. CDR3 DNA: TGTGCCAGCTCACCGACGGACAGCAACTATGGCTACACCTTC. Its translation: CASSPTDSNYGYTF.

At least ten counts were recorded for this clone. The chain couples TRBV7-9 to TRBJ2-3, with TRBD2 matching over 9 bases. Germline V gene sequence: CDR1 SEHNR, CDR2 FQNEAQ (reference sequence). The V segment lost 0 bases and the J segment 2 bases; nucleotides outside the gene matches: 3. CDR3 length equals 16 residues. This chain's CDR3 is CASSLALAGATDTQYF. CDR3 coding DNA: TGTGCCAGCAGCTTAGCGTTAGCGGGGGCCACAGATACGCAGTATTTT.

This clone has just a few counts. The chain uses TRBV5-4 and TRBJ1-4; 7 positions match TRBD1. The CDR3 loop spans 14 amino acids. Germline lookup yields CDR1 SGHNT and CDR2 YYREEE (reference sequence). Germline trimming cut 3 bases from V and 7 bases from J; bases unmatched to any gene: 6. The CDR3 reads CASSSGGRAEKLFF. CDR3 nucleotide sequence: TGTGCCAGCAGCTCAGGGGGTCGGGCTGAAAAACTGTTTTTT.

The CDR3 region has the DNA TGTGCCAGCAGCTTAGGGACTCAGGGATATACGCAGTATTTT. This codes for CASSLGTQGYTQYF. The V gene is TRBV7-2, the J gene TRBJ2-3; either TRBD1 or TRBD2 may fit D (5 bases each). This CDR3 has 14 residues. V was cut by 1 base and J by 7 bases, with 12 bases left in between. Germline assignment: CDR1 SGHTA and CDR2 FQGNSA.

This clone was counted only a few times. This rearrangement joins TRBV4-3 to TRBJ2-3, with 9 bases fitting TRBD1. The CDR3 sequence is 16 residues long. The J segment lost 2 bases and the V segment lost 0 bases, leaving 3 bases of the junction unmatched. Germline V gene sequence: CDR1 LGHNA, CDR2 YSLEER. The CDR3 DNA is TGCGCCAGCAGCCAAGAAGGGACAGGGCACACAGATACGCAGTATTTT. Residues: CASSQEGTGHTDTQYF.

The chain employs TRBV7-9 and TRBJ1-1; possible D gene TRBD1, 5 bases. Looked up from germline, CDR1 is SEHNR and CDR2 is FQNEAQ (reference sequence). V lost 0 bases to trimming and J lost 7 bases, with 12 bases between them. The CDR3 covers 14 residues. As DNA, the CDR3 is TGTGCCAGCAGCTTAGCCCCGGACACTTTTGAAGCTTTCTTT. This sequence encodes CASSLAPDTFEAFF.

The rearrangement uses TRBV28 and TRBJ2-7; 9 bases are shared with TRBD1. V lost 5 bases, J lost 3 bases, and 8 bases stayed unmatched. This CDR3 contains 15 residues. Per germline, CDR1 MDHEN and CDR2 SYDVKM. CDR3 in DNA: TGTGCCAGCAGTCCCATGGGACAGGGAAACTACGAGCAGTACTTC. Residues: CASSPMGQGNYEQYF.